Shown below are 5 T cell receptor beta chains from a single sample sequenced in a study of CD8 T cells in ankylosing spondylitis. These receptors lack a known antigen. Regarding the study as a whole: One TCR beta motif, made up of roughly eight highly homologous variants, appeared characteristic of ankylosing spondylitis blood.

TCRdb analysed the 5' RACE reads with MiXCR anew, one entry per CDR3 protein. The sample has around 490,000 distinct CDR3 sequences; about 5% are singletons. The sample was blood, either unsorted or a sorted T cell fraction (not recorded which). Receptors originate from a male donor with ankylosing spondylitis.

This clonotype was counted many times. The chain recombines TRBV6-5 with TRBJ1-2; D is undetermined. V lost 2 bases to trimming and J lost 8 bases, with 15 bases between them. Germline CDR1 and CDR2: MNHEY and SVGAGI. The CDR3 is made up of 14 amino acids. The DNA for the CDR3 is TGTGCCAGCAGTTACCCCCCTGCGGGAAAGGGCTACACCTTC. Its protein is CASSYPPAGKGYTF.

In its sample, this clonotype was seen many times. The CDR3 loop is CASSSPYTGFTEAFF. Here the CDR3 DNA reads TGTGCCAGCAGTTCTCCATATACAGGGTTCACTGAAGCTTTCTTT. The chain uses TRBV12-3 or TRBV12-4 and TRBJ1-1, with TRBD1 as a possible D gene (6 bases). Trimming pared 4 bases from V and 4 bases from J, leaving 16 bases between. CDR3 size: 15 residues.

This clonotype came up many times. The chain links TRBV20-1 to TRBJ1-2, with D possibly TRBD1 on 5 matching bases. Trimming took 5 bases from V and 4 from J, leaving 11 bases between them. CDR1 is DFQATT, CDR2 SNEGSKA, per germline (reference sequence). CDR3 size: 12 residues. The CDR3 here is CSAGGGVYGYTF. The CDR3 DNA sequence: TGCAGTGCTGGTGGGGGGGTCTATGGCTACACCTTC.

In its sample, this clonotype was seen a few times. The chain has TRBV27 and TRBJ2-5, with D perhaps TRBD1 (5 bases). V was shortened by 6 bases and J by 5 bases, with 13 bases between the two germline ends. CDR1 is MNHEY, CDR2 SMNVEV, per germline (reference sequence). The CDR3 length is 13 residues. For the CDR3, the DNA is TGTGCCAGCAGCCCTGCAGGGTTGGAGACCCAGTACTTC. Amino acid sequence: CASSPAGLETQYF.

Many counts were recorded for this clonotype. CDR3 DNA: TGTGCCAGCAGCGGACCGACAGTCGAAGCTTTCTTT. Translated: CASSGPTVEAFF. This sequence joins TRBV9 and TRBJ1-1, with D perhaps TRBD1 (5 bases). Germline V gives CDR1 SGDLS, CDR2 YYNGEE. Trimming removed 3 bases at V and 8 bases at J, with 11 bases between. The CDR3 covers 12 residues.